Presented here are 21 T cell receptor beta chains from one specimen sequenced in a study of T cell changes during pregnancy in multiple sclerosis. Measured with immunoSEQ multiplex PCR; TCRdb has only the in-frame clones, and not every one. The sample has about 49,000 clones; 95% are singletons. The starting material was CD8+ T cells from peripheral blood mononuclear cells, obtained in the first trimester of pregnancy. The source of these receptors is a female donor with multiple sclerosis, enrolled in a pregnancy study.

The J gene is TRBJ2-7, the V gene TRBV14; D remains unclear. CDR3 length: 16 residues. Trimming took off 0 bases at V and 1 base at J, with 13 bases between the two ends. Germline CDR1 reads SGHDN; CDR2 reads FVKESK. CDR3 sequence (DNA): TGTGCCAGCAGCCAAGAATTGAGCTTAGCATCCTACGAGCAGTACTTC. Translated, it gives CASSQELSLASYEQYF.

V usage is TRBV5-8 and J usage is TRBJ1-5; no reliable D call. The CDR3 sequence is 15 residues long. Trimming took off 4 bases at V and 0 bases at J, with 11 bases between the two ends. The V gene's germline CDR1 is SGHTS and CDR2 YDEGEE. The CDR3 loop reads CASSRELLSNQPQHF. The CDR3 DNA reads TGTGCCAGCAGCCGCGAACTCCTTAGCAATCAGCCCCAGCATTTT.

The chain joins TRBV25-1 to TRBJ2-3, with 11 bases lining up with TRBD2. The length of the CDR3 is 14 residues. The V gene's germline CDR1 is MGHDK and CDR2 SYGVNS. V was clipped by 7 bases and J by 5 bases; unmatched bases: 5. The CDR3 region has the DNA TGTGCCAGCACTCCGGGACTAGCGGTAGATACGCAGTATTTT. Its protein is CASTPGLAVDTQYF.

CDR3 in DNA: TGTGCCTGGAGTCTTACAGGGAACACTGAAGCTTTCTTT. Its protein product is CAWSLTGNTEAFF. The rearrangement joins TRBV30 to TRBJ1-1; perhaps TRBD1 as D (5 bases). Germline-derived CDR1 and CDR2 are GTSNPN and SVGIG (reference sequence). The ends were cut back, 2 bases at V and 1 base at J, with 8 bases in the middle. The CDR3 length is 13 residues.

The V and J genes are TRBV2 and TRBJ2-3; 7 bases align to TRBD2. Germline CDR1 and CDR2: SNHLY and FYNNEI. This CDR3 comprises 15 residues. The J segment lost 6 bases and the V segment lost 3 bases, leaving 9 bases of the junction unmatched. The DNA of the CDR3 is TGTGCCAGCAGTGACCTGGGGAGGGCATGGGATACGCAGTATTTT. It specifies CASSDLGRAWDTQYF.

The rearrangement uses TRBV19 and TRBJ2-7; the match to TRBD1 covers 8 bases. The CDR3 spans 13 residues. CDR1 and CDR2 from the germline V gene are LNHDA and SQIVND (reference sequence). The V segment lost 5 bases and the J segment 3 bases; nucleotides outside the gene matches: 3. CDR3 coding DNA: TGTGCCAGTAGTTTCGGACAGGGCTACGAGCAGTACTTC. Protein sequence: CASSFGQGYEQYF.

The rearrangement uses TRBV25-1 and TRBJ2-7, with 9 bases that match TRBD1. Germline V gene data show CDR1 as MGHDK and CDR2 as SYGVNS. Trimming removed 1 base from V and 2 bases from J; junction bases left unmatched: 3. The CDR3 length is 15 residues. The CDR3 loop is CASSEWRTGAYEQYF. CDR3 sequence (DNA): TGTGCCAGCAGTGAATGGAGGACAGGGGCCTACGAGCAGTACTTC.

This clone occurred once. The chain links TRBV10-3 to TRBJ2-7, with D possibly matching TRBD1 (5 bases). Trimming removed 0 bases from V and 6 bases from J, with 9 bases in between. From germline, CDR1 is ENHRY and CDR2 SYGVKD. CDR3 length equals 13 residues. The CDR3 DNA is TGTGCCATCAGTGAGTCGGATAGGGGCGAGCAGTACTTC. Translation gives CAISESDRGEQYF.

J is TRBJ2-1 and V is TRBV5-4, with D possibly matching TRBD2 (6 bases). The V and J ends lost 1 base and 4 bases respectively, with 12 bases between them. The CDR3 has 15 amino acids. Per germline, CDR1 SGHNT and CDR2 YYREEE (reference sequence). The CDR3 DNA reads TGTGCCAGCAGCTTGAGGCGGGAACTTTACAATGAGCAGTTCTTC. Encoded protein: CASSLRRELYNEQFF.

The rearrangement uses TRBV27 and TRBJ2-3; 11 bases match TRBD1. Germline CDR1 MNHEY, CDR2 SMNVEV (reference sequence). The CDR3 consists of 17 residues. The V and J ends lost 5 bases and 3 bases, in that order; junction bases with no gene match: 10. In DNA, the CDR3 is TGTGCCAGCAGTCCTGGACAGGGGGCGCATCCGACAGATACGCAGTATTTT. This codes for CASSPGQGAHPTDTQYF.

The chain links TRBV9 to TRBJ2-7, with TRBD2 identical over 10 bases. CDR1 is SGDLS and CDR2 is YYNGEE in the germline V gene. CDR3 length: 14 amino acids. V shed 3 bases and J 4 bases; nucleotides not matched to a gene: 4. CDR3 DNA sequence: TGTGCCAGCAGCGCCGGGACTAGCGTATACGAGCAGTACTTC. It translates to CASSAGTSVYEQYF. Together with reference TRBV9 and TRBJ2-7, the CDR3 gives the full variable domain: DSGVTQTPKHLITATGQRVTLRCSPRSGDLSVYWYQQSLDQGLQFLIQYYNGEERAKGNILERFSAQQFPDLHSELNLSSLELGDSALYFCASSAGTSVYEQYFGPGTRLTVT.

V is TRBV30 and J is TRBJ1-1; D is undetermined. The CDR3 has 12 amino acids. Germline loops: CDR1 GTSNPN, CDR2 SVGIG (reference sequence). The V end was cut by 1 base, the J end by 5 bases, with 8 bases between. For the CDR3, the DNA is TGTGCCTGGAGTGGGGGAGTTACTGAAGCTTTCTTT. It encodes CAWSGGVTEAFF.

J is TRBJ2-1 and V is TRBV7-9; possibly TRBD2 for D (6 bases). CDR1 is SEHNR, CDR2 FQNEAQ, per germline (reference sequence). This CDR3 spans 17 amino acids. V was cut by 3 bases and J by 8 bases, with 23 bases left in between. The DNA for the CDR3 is TGTGCCAGCAGCTTTACGGCGGGGCCCGCGGAGGCCTATGAGCAGTTCTTC. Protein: CASSFTAGPAEAYEQFF.

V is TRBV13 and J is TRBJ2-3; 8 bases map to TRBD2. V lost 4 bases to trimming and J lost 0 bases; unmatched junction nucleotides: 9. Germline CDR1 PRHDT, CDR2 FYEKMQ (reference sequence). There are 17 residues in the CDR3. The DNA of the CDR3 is TGTGCCAGCAGCTCTCCCGCCGGGGGGGGGAGCACAGATACGCAGTATTTT. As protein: CASSSPAGGGSTDTQYF.

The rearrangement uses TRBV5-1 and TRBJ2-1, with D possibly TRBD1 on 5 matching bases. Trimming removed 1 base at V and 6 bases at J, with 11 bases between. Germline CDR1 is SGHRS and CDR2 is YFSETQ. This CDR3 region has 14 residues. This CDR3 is CASSLPDSRNEQFF. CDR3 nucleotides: TGCGCCAGCAGCTTGCCCGACAGTCGCAATGAGCAGTTCTTC.

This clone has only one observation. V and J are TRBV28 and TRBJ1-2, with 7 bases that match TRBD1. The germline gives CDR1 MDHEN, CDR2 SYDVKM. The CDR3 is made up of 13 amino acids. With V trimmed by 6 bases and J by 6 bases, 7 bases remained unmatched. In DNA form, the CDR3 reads TGTGCCAGCAGCCCGGGACAGAGTGATGGCTACACCTTC. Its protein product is CASSPGQSDGYTF.

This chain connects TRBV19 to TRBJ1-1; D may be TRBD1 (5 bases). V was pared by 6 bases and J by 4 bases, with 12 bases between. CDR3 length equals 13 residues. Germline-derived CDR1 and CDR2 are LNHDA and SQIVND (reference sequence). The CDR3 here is CASRILGGTEAFF. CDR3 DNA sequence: TGTGCCAGTAGGATACTGGGGGGCACTGAAGCTTTCTTT. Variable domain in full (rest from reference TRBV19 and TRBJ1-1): DGGITQSPKYLFRKEGQNVTLSCEQNLNHDAMYWYRQDPGQGLRLIYYSQIVNDFQKGDIAEGYSVSREKKESFPLTVTSAQKNPTAFYLCASRILGGTEAFFGQGTRLTVV.

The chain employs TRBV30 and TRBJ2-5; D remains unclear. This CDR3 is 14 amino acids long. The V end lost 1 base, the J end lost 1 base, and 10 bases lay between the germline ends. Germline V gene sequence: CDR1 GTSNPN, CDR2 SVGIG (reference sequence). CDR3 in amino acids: CAWSGASSQETQYF. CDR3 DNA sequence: TGTGCCTGGAGTGGGGCCAGCTCCCAAGAGACCCAGTACTTC.

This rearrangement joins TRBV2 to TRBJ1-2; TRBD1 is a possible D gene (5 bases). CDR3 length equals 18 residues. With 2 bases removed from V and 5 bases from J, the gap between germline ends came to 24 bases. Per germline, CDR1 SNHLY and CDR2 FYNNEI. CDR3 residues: CASSENSGQGGVGYGYTF. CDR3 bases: TGTGCCAGCAGTGAAAATTCTGGGCAGGGAGGCGTTGGGTATGGCTACACCTTC.

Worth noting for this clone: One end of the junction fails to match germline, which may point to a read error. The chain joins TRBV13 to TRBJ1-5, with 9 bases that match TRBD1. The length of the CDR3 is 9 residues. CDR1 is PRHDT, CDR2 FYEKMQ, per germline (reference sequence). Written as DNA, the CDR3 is TGTGCCACTACGCGGGACAGGGATTTT. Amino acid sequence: CATTRDRDF.

CDR3 in amino acids: CASSLNWNTEAFF. Here the CDR3 DNA reads TGTGCCAGCAGCTTAAACTGGAACACTGAAGCTTTCTTT. The chain joins TRBV7-8 to TRBJ1-1; D remains unclear. Germline V gives CDR1 SGHVS, CDR2 FQNEAQ. V lost 2 bases and J lost 1, with 5 bases in between. The CDR3 extends over 13 amino acids. Full variable domain (missing parts from reference TRBV7-8 and TRBJ1-1): GAGVSQSPRYKVAKRGQDVALRCDPISGHVSLFWYQQALGQGPEFLTYFQNEAQLDKSGLPSDRFFAERPEGSVSTLKIQRTQQEDSAVYLCASSLNWNTEAFFGQGTRLTVV.